This TCR beta chain was retrieved from a study of identical twins. Via MiXCR, TCRdb re-called the 5' RACE reads, giving one row per CDR3 protein. The table has roughly 700,000 distinct CDR3 sequences, about 9.4% seen once. Overall study results and limits: Invariant cells of the MAIT and iNKT types might have partly distorted the zero-insertion analyses. Abundant beta clonotypes from cord blood bore fewer insertions; memory repertoires lacked this pattern.

This clonotype showed up many times. The target antigen is unknown. Every sampled donor was Caucasian and healthy. This sample also appeared in a second study, on yellow fever vaccine responses in identical twins.

Sequencing was carried out using PBMCs. The sequence derives from a woman aged 18 to 35 in good health.

CDR3 sequence (DNA): TGTGCCAGCAGCTTGGCCGGACGTTACGAGCAGTACTTC. Its translation is CASSLAGRYEQYF. The chain recombines TRBV5-6 with TRBJ2-7; D gene unclear. V shed 0 bases and J shed 4 bases, with 8 bases lying between them. The CDR3 has 13 amino acids. Germline V gene sequence: CDR1 SGHDT, CDR2 YYEEEE.